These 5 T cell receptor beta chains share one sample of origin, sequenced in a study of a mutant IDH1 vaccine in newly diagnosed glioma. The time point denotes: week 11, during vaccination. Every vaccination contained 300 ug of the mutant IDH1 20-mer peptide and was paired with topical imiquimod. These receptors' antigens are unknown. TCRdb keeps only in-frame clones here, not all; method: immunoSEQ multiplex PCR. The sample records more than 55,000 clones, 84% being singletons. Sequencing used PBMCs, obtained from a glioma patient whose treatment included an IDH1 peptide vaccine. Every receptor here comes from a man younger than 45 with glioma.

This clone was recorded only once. CDR3 in amino acids: CASSTNQGTGYTF. CDR3 DNA sequence: TGTGCCAGCAGTACAAATCAGGGGACTGGCTACACCTTC. The V gene is TRBV6-5, the J gene TRBJ1-2; D is perhaps TRBD1 (6 bases). Trimming left V 5 bases short and J 7 bases short, with 14 bases between. This CDR3 is built from 13 residues. Germline CDR1 reads MNHEY; CDR2 reads SVGAGI.

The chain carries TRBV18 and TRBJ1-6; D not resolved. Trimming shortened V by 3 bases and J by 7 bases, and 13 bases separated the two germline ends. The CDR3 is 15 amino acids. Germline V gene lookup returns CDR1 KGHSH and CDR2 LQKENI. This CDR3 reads CASSPLLGENSPLHF. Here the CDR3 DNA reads TGTGCCAGCTCACCGCTGTTGGGAGAGAATTCACCCCTCCACTTT.

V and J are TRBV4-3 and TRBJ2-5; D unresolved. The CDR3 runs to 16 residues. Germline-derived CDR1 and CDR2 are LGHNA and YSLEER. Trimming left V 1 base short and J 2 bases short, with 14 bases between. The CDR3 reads CASSQGWQKAQETQYF. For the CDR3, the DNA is TGCGCCAGCAGCCAAGGTTGGCAGAAGGCTCAAGAGACCCAGTACTTC.

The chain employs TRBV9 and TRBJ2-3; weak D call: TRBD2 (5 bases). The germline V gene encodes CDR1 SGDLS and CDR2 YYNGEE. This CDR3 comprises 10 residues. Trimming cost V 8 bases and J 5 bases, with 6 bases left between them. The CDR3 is CASAGDTQYF. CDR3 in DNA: TGTGCCAGTGCGGGAGATACGCAGTATTTT.

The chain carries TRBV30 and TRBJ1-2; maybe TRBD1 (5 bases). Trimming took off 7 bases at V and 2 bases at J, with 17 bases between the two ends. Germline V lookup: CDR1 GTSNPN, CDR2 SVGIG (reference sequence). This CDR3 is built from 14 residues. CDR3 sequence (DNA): TGTGCCTTCGGCTTGGCAGGGAGGAACTATGGCTACACCTTC. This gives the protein CAFGLAGRNYGYTF.